What follows are 28 T cell receptor beta chains derived from one specimen sequenced in a study of response to subunit inactivated influenza vaccine. Via MiXCR, TCRdb re-called the RT-PCR reads, giving one row per CDR3 protein. The sample carries 450,000 to 500,000 distinct CDR3 sequences, roughly 9.8% recorded once. The sequenced sample was PBMCs from blood, obtained roughly 47 days after vaccination. All receptors derive from a man aged 50-59 years who received an inactivated influenza vaccine.

The chain uses TRBV2 and TRBJ2-1; the match to TRBD2 covers 8 bases. Germline CDR1 SNHLY, CDR2 FYNNEI. CDR3 size: 18 residues. V lost 7 bases and J lost 0; bases outside the gene matches: 14. The CDR3 sequence: CASTGEGVAGPSYNEQFF. DNA for the CDR3: TGTGCCAGCACAGGGGAGGGGGTAGCGGGGCCCTCCTACAATGAGCAGTTCTTC. The entire variable domain, with the rest obtained from reference TRBV2 and TRBJ2-1, is as follows: EPEVTQTPSHQVTQMGQEVILRCVPISNHLYFYWYRQILGQKVEFLVSFYNNEISEKSEIFDDQFSVERPDGSNFTLKIRSTKLEDSAMYFCASTGEGVAGPSYNEQFFGPGTRLTVL.

This clonotype was recorded at least ten times. The chain links TRBV12-3 or TRBV12-4 to TRBJ2-5; 8 nucleotides match TRBD1. Trimming took 5 bases from V and 0 from J; bases not matched to a gene: 8. The CDR3 consists of 16 residues. In DNA form, the CDR3 reads TGTGCCAGCAGTCCCCCAGGGGGCTTGTACCAAGAGACCCAGTACTTC. Protein product: CASSPPGGLYQETQYF.

This clonotype was picked up many times. The chain is built from TRBV5-1 and TRBJ2-7, with TRBD2 identical over 8 bases. V shed 4 bases and J 6 bases; nucleotides not matched to a gene: 12. The CDR3 is 15 residues long. The V gene's germline CDR1 is SGHRS and CDR2 YFSETQ. CDR3 coding DNA: TGCGCCAGCAGCCCAGGACTAGCCGTCGACCTCGAGCAGTACTTC. Residues: CASSPGLAVDLEQYF.

The V call is TRBV6-1, the J call TRBJ2-5; no definite D call. Germline loops: CDR1 MNHNS, CDR2 SASEGT. The V end lost 7 bases, the J end lost 4 bases, and 16 bases lay between the germline ends. The CDR3 runs 14 residues. This chain's CDR3 is CASTADLSGETQYF. The CDR3 nucleotides are TGTGCCAGCACTGCGGACCTATCCGGAGAGACCCAGTACTTC.

The rearrangement uses TRBV15 and TRBJ2-1, with 7 nucleotides matching TRBD1. The CDR3 length is 13 residues. J was trimmed by 10 bases and V by 6 bases; bases with no gene match: 9. The germline V gene encodes CDR1 LNHNV and CDR2 YYDKDF (reference sequence). CDR3 nucleotide sequence: TGTGCCACCAGAGGGGGACAGTCGATGGAGCAGTTCTTC. Translation gives CATRGGQSMEQFF.

The CDR3 spells CASSYSYRGLNTEAFF. The CDR3 DNA reads as TGTGCCAGCAGTTACAGTTACAGGGGGCTGAACACTGAAGCTTTCTTT. The chain recombines TRBV6-5 with TRBJ1-1, with TRBD1 matching 9 bases. Losses at the gene ends were 2 bases for V and 0 bases for J; bases not matched to a gene: 4. This CDR3 spans 16 amino acids. Germline assignment: CDR1 MNHEY and CDR2 SVGAGI.

This clonotype was recorded many times. V and J are TRBV20-1 and TRBJ2-7; 9 positions agree with TRBD2. V lost 1 base, J lost 2 bases, and 3 bases stayed unmatched. This CDR3 has 14 residues. Germline CDR1 reads DFQATT; CDR2 reads SNEGSKA (reference sequence). CDR3 nucleotide sequence: TGCAGTGCTAGAGTGGGCGGGAGGGCCTACGAGCAGTACTTC. It yields the protein CSARVGGRAYEQYF.

The rearrangement joins TRBV5-1 to TRBJ2-5; D is ambiguous. There are 14 residues in the CDR3. Germline V gene data show CDR1 as SGHRS and CDR2 as YFSETQ. V lost 1 base, J lost 5 bases, and 12 bases lay in between. CDR3 residues: CASSLHGREETQYF. In nucleotides, the CDR3 is TGCGCCAGCAGCTTGCACGGGCGTGAGGAGACCCAGTACTTC.

This sequence joins TRBV21-1 and TRBJ2-3; the table's D call, TRBD2, was not checked against the DNA. TRBV21-1 is deemed a pseudogene. The CDR3 totals 18 residues. Here the CDR3 reads CASSKATGLAAMGETQYF. CDR3 bases: TGTGCCAGCAGCAAAGCTACTGGTCTAGCGGCCATGGGAGAGACGCAGTATTTT.

This clonotype was recorded a few times. This rearrangement joins TRBV6-6 to TRBJ1-2; 9 bases line up with TRBD1. Germline-derived CDR1 and CDR2 are MNHNY and SVGAGI (reference sequence). The V gene end was trimmed by 7 bases and the J gene end by 6 bases; junction bases not matched to a gene: 6. This CDR3 comprises 13 residues. The CDR3 loop reads CASTGQGLNGYTF. As DNA, the CDR3 is TGTGCCAGCACCGGACAGGGGCTAAATGGCTACACCTTC.

This chain uses TRBV27 with TRBJ2-6; 15 bases fit TRBD2. This CDR3 spans 22 amino acids. Germline loops: CDR1 MNHEY, CDR2 SMNVEV (reference sequence). V dropped 1 base and J dropped 0; count of bases not matched to a gene: 10. DNA for the CDR3: TGTGCCAGCAGTTTATATTCGAGGGGACTAGCGGGAGGTTTCTCTGGGGCCAACGTCCTGACTTTC. Encoded protein: CASSLYSRGLAGGFSGANVLTF.

A note on this clonotype: It may be a read error: a sequence one base away is much more abundant. V and J are TRBV7-2 and TRBJ2-3; 7 positions match TRBD1. The CDR3 covers 13 residues. The J segment lost 6 bases and the V segment lost 5 bases, leaving 5 bases of the junction unmatched. Germline V gives CDR1 SGHTA, CDR2 FQGNSA. In DNA form, the CDR3 reads TGTGCCAGCAGCCGGCGACAGGGTGATACGCAGTATTTT. This codes for CASSRRQGDTQYF.

The chain couples TRBV7-8 to TRBJ2-7; 7 positions match TRBD1. V dropped 4 bases and J dropped 5; count of bases not matched to a gene: 5. The CDR3 is made up of 13 amino acids. The germline V gene encodes CDR1 SGHVS and CDR2 FQNEAQ. The CDR3 nucleotides are TGTGCCAGCAGCTCTGACAGGGATAACGAGCAGTACTTC. This sequence encodes CASSSDRDNEQYF.

The J gene is TRBJ2-2, the V gene TRBV5-1; the D gene is possibly TRBD2 (5 bases). CDR1 and CDR2 from the germline V gene are SGHRS and YFSETQ. Trimming cost V 0 bases and J 5 bases, with 17 bases left between them. CDR3 size: 17 residues. The chain's CDR3 is CASSLASPGLGTGELFF. CDR3 bases: TGCGCCAGCAGCTTGGCCTCGCCGGGATTGGGGACCGGGGAGCTGTTTTTT.

This clonotype occurred many times. The rearrangement uses TRBV2 and TRBJ1-4, with TRBD1 matching over 8 bases. The trim removed 10 bases at V and 4 bases at J, leaving 8 bases unmatched. The germline gives CDR1 SNHLY, CDR2 FYNNEI. This CDR3 spans 14 amino acids. Here the CDR3 reads CATQRDRFNEKLFF. The DNA of the CDR3 is TGTGCCACCCAGAGGGACAGGTTTAATGAAAAACTGTTTTTT.

At least ten counts were recorded for this clonotype. The CDR3 spells CASSYSYLVTQYF. The CDR3 DNA reads TGTGCCAGCAGTTATTCCTACCTTGTTACGCAGTATTTT. This sequence joins TRBV6-2 or TRBV6-3 and TRBJ2-3, with no clear D. The CDR3 totals 13 residues. Trimming took off 3 bases at V and 8 bases at J, with 12 bases between the two ends. Germline V gene sequence: CDR1 MNHEY, CDR2 SVGEGT.

This sequence joins TRBV6-2 or TRBV6-3 and TRBJ1-1; tentative D call: TRBD1 (6 bases). The CDR3 is 13 amino acids. V gave up 7 bases and J gave up 6 bases, with 15 bases separating them. Germline CDR1 is MNHEY and CDR2 is SVGEGT. In DNA form, the CDR3 reads TGTGCCAGCATCCTACAGGGACGGGCTGAAGCTTTCTTT. Protein product: CASILQGRAEAFF.

CDR3 region: CASSQNPGTDTQYF. DNA of the CDR3: TGTGCCAGCAGCCAAAACCCGGGCACAGATACGCAGTATTTT. This chain links TRBV3-1 with TRBJ2-3; the D is unclear. Per the germline V gene, CDR1 is LGHDT and CDR2 is YNNKEL (reference sequence). V dropped 2 bases and J dropped 1 base, with 7 bases sitting between them. The CDR3 contains 14 residues.

This chain links TRBV27 with TRBJ2-5; no definite D call. V lost 5 bases and J 1 base, leaving 11 bases between the germline ends. CDR1 is MNHEY and CDR2 is SMNVEV in the germline V gene (reference sequence). This CDR3 spans 14 amino acids. The DNA for the CDR3 is TGTGCCAGCAGTCCCCCTGGATCCCAAGAGACCCAGTACTTC. It encodes CASSPPGSQETQYF.

This clonotype was seen a handful of times. The chain carries TRBV28 and TRBJ2-6; no reliable D call. The V end lost 6 bases, the J end lost 4 bases, and 16 bases lay between the germline ends. CDR3 length: 16 amino acids. Germline CDR1 reads MDHEN; CDR2 reads SYDVKM. The CDR3 DNA is TGTGCCAGCAGCACCTACATAGGGTCCGGGGCCAACGTCCTGACTTTC. It specifies CASSTYIGSGANVLTF.

In its sample, this clonotype was seen a few times. The J gene is TRBJ2-5, the V gene TRBV6-1; D remains unclear. CDR1 and CDR2 from the germline V gene are MNHNS and SASEGT. CDR3 length equals 15 residues. The germline V and J ends were trimmed by 6 bases and 2 bases, with 16 bases remaining between them. The CDR3 is CASRAGPKSQETQYF. CDR3 coding DNA: TGTGCCAGCAGGGCAGGACCGAAATCACAAGAGACCCAGTACTTC.

This clonotype was seen ten or more times. The J gene is TRBJ2-7, the V gene TRBV5-8; D perhaps matches TRBD1 (6 bases). CDR3 size: 12 residues. The germline V gene has CDR1 SGHTS and CDR2 YDEGEE. V was pared by 4 bases and J by 4 bases, with 9 bases between. This CDR3 is CASSRTEYEQYF. The DNA for the CDR3 is TGTGCCAGCAGCAGGACAGAGTACGAGCAGTACTTC.

This clonotype has more than one count but fewer than ten. The chain carries TRBV28 and TRBJ2-5, with no clear D. Germline V gene sequence: CDR1 MDHEN, CDR2 SYDVKM. The CDR3 runs to 16 residues. The V end lost 7 bases, the J end lost 5 bases, and 23 bases lay between the germline ends. CDR3 protein: CASTTPLSEIRETQYF. The CDR3 nucleotides read TGTGCCAGCACCACCCCGCTATCAGAAATTAGGGAGACCCAGTACTTC.

The chain links TRBV11-2 to TRBJ2-2; no clear D. Germline V gives CDR1 SGHAT, CDR2 FQNNGV. The V and J ends lost 3 bases and 2 bases respectively, with 10 bases between them. This CDR3 has 15 amino acids. The CDR3 region has the DNA TGTGCCAGCAGCTTTTTAAAGGGAAACACCGGGGAGCTGTTTTTT. Translation gives CASSFLKGNTGELFF.

The chain recombines TRBV24-1 with TRBJ2-3; the match to TRBD1 covers 9 bases. The germline V gene encodes CDR1 KGHDR and CDR2 SFDVKD. V was pared by 4 bases and J by 4 bases, with 8 bases of the junction left unmatched. The CDR3 spans 16 residues. The CDR3 sequence: CATSEGDRVFADTQYF. As DNA, the CDR3 is TGTGCCACCAGTGAGGGGGACAGGGTTTTCGCAGATACGCAGTATTTT.

The chain uses TRBV7-2 and TRBJ2-2, with a weak D call TRBD2 (6 bases). Deletions cut 7 bases from V and 2 bases from J, with 17 bases between. Germline V gene data show CDR1 as SGHTA and CDR2 as FQGNSA. This CDR3 has 16 residues. CDR3 in DNA: TGTGCCAGCATCTCCGGGGGTAGCCGAAACACCGGGGAGCTGTTTTTT. It is translated as CASISGGSRNTGELFF. The whole variable domain, remainder taken from reference TRBV7-2 and TRBJ2-2, is GAGVSQSPSNKVTEKGKDVELRCDPISGHTALYWYRQSLGQGLEFLIYFQGNSAPDKSGLPSDRFSAERTGGSVSTLTIQRTQQEDSAVYLCASISGGSRNTGELFFGEGSRLTVL.

A few counts support this clonotype. CDR3 sequence reads: CASSLDWGVNEQYF. DNA for the CDR3: TGTGCCAGCAGCTTAGATTGGGGTGTCAACGAGCAGTACTTC. The chain recombines TRBV7-8 with TRBJ2-7, with D unresolved. The CDR3 contains 14 residues. CDR1 SGHVS and CDR2 FQNEAQ come from the germline V gene. V was shortened by 1 base and J by 5 bases, with 12 bases between the two germline ends.

CDR3 nucleotide sequence: TGTGCCTGGAGCGGGATCACTGAAGCTTTCTTT. As protein: CAWSGITEAFF. J is TRBJ1-1 and V is TRBV30; D unresolved. CDR3 size: 11 residues. Trimming shortened V by 3 bases and J by 4 bases, and 6 bases separated the two germline ends. Germline V gene lookup returns CDR1 GTSNPN and CDR2 SVGIG (reference sequence).